The clone carrying this T cell receptor beta chain turned up a few times. Its matching antigen is unknown. This record comes from a study of response to subunit inactivated influenza vaccine. Study-wide results and limits: It was suggested by the authors that few new T cells are recruited by each seasonal influenza vaccination.

TCRdb re-analysed the RT-PCR reads in MiXCR, keeping a single row per CDR3 protein. The sample lists more than 450,000 distinct CDR3 sequences; approximately 7.1% were seen once. The germline CDR1 and CDR2 sequences are KGHDR and SFDVKD. V lost 8 bases to trimming and J lost 9 bases, with 25 bases between them. This CDR3 is 15 amino acids long. The receptor comes from a man aged 50 to 69 who received an inactivated influenza vaccine. The V call is TRBV24-1, the J call TRBJ2-7; D remains ambiguous. Material: PBMCs from blood, obtained around 2 years after vaccination. CDR3 protein: CATILSPFPCLVQYF. In DNA form, the CDR3 reads TGTGCCACCATCTTGTCACCGTTCCCTTGCCTTGTGCAGTACTTC.